Included here is one T cell receptor (beta chain) sequence, with context. The data originate from a study of blood T cell repertoires in COVID-19. Libraries were prepared by immunoSEQ multiplex PCR; TCRdb keeps only in-frame clonotypes and omits some of them. The data show some 150,000 clones, over 75% seen once. Germline CDR1 MNHEY, CDR2 SMNVEV (reference sequence). V shed 3 bases and J shed 0 bases, with 9 bases lying between them. The CDR3 is 15 amino acids. Living in 24 US areas, the participants were between about 18 and 100 years of age. Donors were grouped by their self-reported clinical history.

The chain is built from TRBV27 and TRBJ1-5, with a weak D call TRBD1 (5 bases). What was sequenced was PBMCs or T cells enriched from blood (not recorded which). The source is a woman aged 25 to 39 with acute COVID-19. The CDR3 here is CASSLSGNSNQPQHF. DNA of the CDR3: TGTGCCAGCAGTTTGTCAGGGAATAGCAATCAGCCCCAGCATTTT.